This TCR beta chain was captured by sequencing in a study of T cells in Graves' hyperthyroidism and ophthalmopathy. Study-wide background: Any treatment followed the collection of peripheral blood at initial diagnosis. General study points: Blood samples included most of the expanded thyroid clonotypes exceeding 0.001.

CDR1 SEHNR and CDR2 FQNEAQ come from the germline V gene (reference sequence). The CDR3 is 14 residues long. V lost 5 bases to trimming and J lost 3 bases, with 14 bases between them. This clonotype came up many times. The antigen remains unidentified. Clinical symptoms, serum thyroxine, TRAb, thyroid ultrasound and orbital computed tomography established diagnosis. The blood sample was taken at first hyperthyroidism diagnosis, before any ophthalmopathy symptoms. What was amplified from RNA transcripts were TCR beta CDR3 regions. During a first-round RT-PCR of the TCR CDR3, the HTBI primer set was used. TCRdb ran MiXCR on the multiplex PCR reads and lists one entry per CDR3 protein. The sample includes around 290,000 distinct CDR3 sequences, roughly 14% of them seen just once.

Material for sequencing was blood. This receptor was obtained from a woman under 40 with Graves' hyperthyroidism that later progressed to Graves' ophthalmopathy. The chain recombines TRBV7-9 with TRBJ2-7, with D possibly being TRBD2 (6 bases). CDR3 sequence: CASSPSGGGYEQYF. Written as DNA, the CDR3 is TGTGCCAGCAGCCCGAGTGGGGGAGGCTACGAGCAGTACTTC.